These 5 T cell receptor beta chains share one sample of origin, sequenced in a study of spatial heterogeneity in lung cancer. TCRdb redid the calling of the 5' RACE reads with MiXCR, one entry per CDR3 protein. The data hold hundreds of distinct CDR3 sequences, with 35% to 45% observed a single time. This sample's time point: sample taken at primary tumor resection. Sequencing used normal lung tissue next to the tumor, obtained at surgery. The receptors originated from a male donor with early-stage non-small cell lung cancer.

This clonotype was seen more than once but under ten times. The conserved phenylalanine or tryptophan is not found at the CDR3 terminus, so this likely reflects a read error. It is unclear where the CDR3 begins or ends on the DNA, so no DNA is shown, and the CDR3 is as TCRdb lists it. This beta chain slipped into a library made for alpha chains as a stray read, so its size is not meaningful. V gene TRBV7-3 combines with J gene TRBJ1-1; TRBD1 was called by the table and not checked on the DNA. Germline V CDR1 and CDR2: SGHTA, FQGTGA. The CDR3 length is 12 residues, termini included. The chain's CDR3 is CASSSAQEGPLG.

This clonotype ranks as large. Because this beta chain is a stray read in a library intended to capture alpha chains, its abundance should not be given much weight. This chain links TRBV7-3 with TRBJ2-2; TRBD1 is a possible D gene (6 bases). The germline V gene has CDR1 SGHTA and CDR2 FQGTGA. The CDR3 extends over 14 amino acids. With 4 bases removed from V and 0 bases from J, the gap between germline ends came to 6 bases. CDR3 loop: CASSWTANTGELFF. In DNA form, the CDR3 reads TGTGCCAGCAGCTGGACAGCGAACACCGGGGAGCTGTTTTTT.

This clonotype has more than one count but fewer than ten. Since it is a stray read in a library aimed at alpha chains, this beta chain has a size that is not meaningful. This sequence joins TRBV5-1 and TRBJ2-1, with TRBD2 matching over 10 bases. The CDR3 consists of 17 residues. Looked up from germline, CDR1 is SGHRS and CDR2 is YFSETQ. V gave up 0 bases and J gave up 3 bases; unmatched junction bases: 6. The DNA for the CDR3 is TGCGCCAGCAGCTTGGATATCGCTAGCGGGAGCTACAATGAGCAGTTCTTC. It yields the protein CASSLDIASGSYNEQFF.

This clonotype was observed once. This beta chain turned up in a library designed for alpha chains; as an off-target read, its abundance says little. The chain couples TRBV4-1 to TRBJ2-1, with D tentatively TRBD1 (5 bases). Trimming shortened V by 6 bases and J by 6 bases, and 18 bases separated the two germline ends. CDR3 length: 15 amino acids. In germline, CDR1 is MGHRA, CDR2 YSYEKL. The CDR3 spells CASSSREGKVNEQFF. Written as DNA, the CDR3 is TGCGCCAGCAGTAGCAGGGAAGGTAAGGTCAATGAGCAGTTCTTC.

This clonotype has just a few counts. Since the library was made to target alpha chains, this beta chain is a stray read and its abundance is not meaningful. The chain employs TRBV13 and TRBJ2-3; 8 bases line up with TRBD2. The germline V gene has CDR1 PRHDT and CDR2 FYEKMQ (reference sequence). The CDR3 contains 16 residues. V shed 2 bases and J 5 bases; nucleotides not matched to a gene: 9. Here the CDR3 reads CASSLYSAGEVDTQYF. CDR3 bases: TGTGCCAGCAGCTTATATTCAGCGGGAGAAGTAGATACGCAGTATTTT.